The 24 T cell receptor beta chains in this list originate from one sample, sequenced in a study of shared clonotypes between healthy human individuals. The repertoire was sequenced with immunoSEQ multiplex PCR; TCRdb's copy has only in-frame clones and lacks some. The data contain some 200,000 clones, 60% to 70% of them singletons. The sequenced sample consisted of memory CD4+ T cells sorted from blood. Subset described: CD45RA-negative fraction. The receptors were gathered from a man between 25 and 39 years old in good health.

This clone has a count of ten or more. The chain combines TRBV15 with TRBJ2-7; no reliable D call. The length of the CDR3 is 17 residues. The ends were cut back, 3 bases at V and 3 bases at J, with 21 bases in the middle. Per the germline V gene, CDR1 is LNHNV and CDR2 is YYDKDF (reference sequence). The CDR3 region is CATSSPLRASKDYEQYF. DNA for the CDR3: TGTGCCACCAGCAGTCCACTCCGGGCCTCTAAGGACTACGAGCAGTACTTC.

This sequence joins TRBV18 and TRBJ2-6, with 8 bases matching TRBD1. The CDR3 has 17 residues. The V gene's germline CDR1 is KGHSH and CDR2 LQKENI. V shed 2 bases and J 0 bases; nucleotides not matched to a gene: 3. CDR3 protein: CASSPGQGNSGANVLTF. CDR3 nucleotide sequence: TGTGCCAGCTCACCAGGACAGGGAAACTCTGGGGCCAACGTCCTGACTTTC.

The V call is TRBV6-1, the J call TRBJ1-3; no firm D call. CDR1 and CDR2 (germline): MNHNS, SASEGT. Trimming removed 0 bases from V and 3 bases from J, with 9 bases in between. There are 15 residues in the CDR3. DNA of the CDR3: TGTGCCAGCAGTGAAGCTGGTAGATATGGAAACACCATATATTTT. As protein: CASSEAGRYGNTIYF.

This clone was counted only a few times. This chain links TRBV28 with TRBJ1-5, with 9 bases matching TRBD1. CDR1 and CDR2 from the germline V gene are MDHEN and SYDVKM. This CDR3 is 13 amino acids long. Trimming took 6 bases from V and 5 from J; bases not matched to a gene: 2. The DNA for the CDR3 is TGTGCCAGCAGCCGGACAGGGGATCAGCCCCAGCATTTT. Protein product: CASSRTGDQPQHF.

This clone has only a few counts. This chain uses TRBV5-1 with TRBJ2-6, with D uncertain. Per the germline V gene, CDR1 is SGHRS and CDR2 is YFSETQ. The germline V and J ends were trimmed by 0 bases and 0 bases, with 4 bases remaining between them. This CDR3 has 15 residues. The CDR3 DNA follows: TGCGCCAGCAGCTTGGGTGCCTCTGGGGCCAACGTCCTGACTTTC. Translation gives CASSLGASGANVLTF.

This chain connects TRBV7-2 to TRBJ1-5; D is uncertain. The germline V gene has CDR1 SGHTA and CDR2 FQGNSA. Trimming shortened V by 2 bases and J by 10 bases, and 12 bases separated the two germline ends. This CDR3 has 13 residues. The chain's CDR3 is CASSLQRSNPQHF. CDR3 bases: TGTGCCAGCAGCTTACAACGGTCAAACCCCCAGCATTTT.

This clone was seen more than once but under ten times. The rearrangement uses TRBV7-8 and TRBJ2-7; 12 bases fit TRBD2. The germline V gene encodes CDR1 SGHVS and CDR2 FQNEAQ. The V and J ends lost 5 bases and 7 bases, in that order; junction bases with no gene match: 9. The CDR3 loop spans 15 amino acids. CDR3 sequence: CASSPRLAGDWEQYF. CDR3 nucleotide sequence: TGTGCCAGCAGCCCGAGACTAGCGGGAGATTGGGAGCAGTACTTC. The entire variable domain, with the rest obtained from reference TRBV7-8 and TRBJ2-7, is as follows: GAGVSQSPRYKVAKRGQDVALRCDPISGHVSLFWYQQALGQGPEFLTYFQNEAQLDKSGLPSDRFFAERPEGSVSTLKIQRTQQEDSAVYLCASSPRLAGDWEQYFGPGTRLTVT.

The chain employs TRBV28 and TRBJ2-5; D perhaps matches TRBD2 (6 bases). Trimming cost V 6 bases and J 2 bases, with 19 bases left between them. The CDR3 loop spans 16 amino acids. Looked up from germline, CDR1 is MDHEN and CDR2 is SYDVKM. The chain's CDR3 is CASRSILGGRQETQYF. The CDR3 DNA follows: TGTGCCAGCAGGTCGATCCTGGGGGGTCGGCAAGAGACCCAGTACTTC.

The chain is built from TRBV9 and TRBJ2-3, with 9 nucleotides matching TRBD2. This CDR3 has 17 amino acids. The junction had 11 bases not matched to a gene; V was cut back by 0 bases and J by 6 bases. CDR1 and CDR2 from the germline V gene are SGDLS and YYNGEE. DNA of the CDR3: TGTGCCAGCAGCGTAGAGCCAGCGGGAGGACATTGGGATACGCAGTATTTT. Translation gives CASSVEPAGGHWDTQYF.

This clone was detected once. The chain couples TRBV19 to TRBJ2-3, with 8 bases fitting TRBD2. Germline assignment: CDR1 LNHDA and CDR2 SQIVND (reference sequence). Trimming took 3 bases from V and 3 from J; bases not matched to a gene: 5. This CDR3 is built from 15 residues. DNA for the CDR3: TGTGCCAGTAGTATTAGCGGGATCGGGACAGATACGCAGTATTTT. The encoded protein is CASSISGIGTDTQYF. The complete variable domain, with remaining parts taken from reference TRBV19 and TRBJ2-3, reads DGGITQSPKYLFRKEGQNVTLSCEQNLNHDAMYWYRQDPGQGLRLIYYSQIVNDFQKGDIAEGYSVSREKKESFPLTVTSAQKNPTAFYLCASSISGIGTDTQYFGPGTRLTVL.

The chain links TRBV30 to TRBJ2-5; 9 bases are a match to TRBD1. Per germline, CDR1 GTSNPN and CDR2 SVGIG (reference sequence). CDR3 size: 14 residues. The J segment lost 4 bases and the V segment lost 3 bases, leaving 6 bases of the junction unmatched. CDR3 loop: CAWRLQGARETQYF. The DNA of the CDR3 is TGTGCCTGGAGACTACAGGGGGCGAGAGAGACCCAGTACTTC.

The CDR3 region has the DNA TGTGCCAGCAGTTCAAAGGGGTTTCACTACGAGCAGTACTTC. Protein: CASSSKGFHYEQYF. The chain employs TRBV27 and TRBJ2-7; D may be TRBD1 (5 bases). V gave up 4 bases and J gave up 3 bases, with 13 bases separating them. Germline V gene data show CDR1 as MNHEY and CDR2 as SMNVEV (reference sequence). The CDR3 runs 14 residues.

This chain connects TRBV28 to TRBJ1-3, with 10 bases aligning to TRBD1. This CDR3 is 16 amino acids long. Per germline, CDR1 MDHEN and CDR2 SYDVKM. V dropped 5 bases and J dropped 2; count of bases not matched to a gene: 6. The CDR3 loop reads CASSIPGQGTGNTIYF. The CDR3, as DNA: TGTGCCAGCAGTATTCCGGGACAGGGGACTGGAAACACCATATATTTT.

This clone was counted many times. The rearrangement uses TRBV7-2 and TRBJ2-7, with 7 bases fitting TRBD1. CDR1 and CDR2 (germline): SGHTA, FQGNSA. The CDR3 length is 14 residues. The V segment lost 5 bases and the J segment 3 bases; nucleotides outside the gene matches: 7. The chain's CDR3 is CASSLWDRNYEQYF. In DNA, the CDR3 is TGTGCCAGCAGCCTCTGGGACAGAAACTACGAGCAGTACTTC.

The chain links TRBV11-2 to TRBJ2-2, with a weak D call TRBD1 (6 bases). V lost 2 bases and J lost 0, with 10 bases in between. This CDR3 comprises 16 residues. In germline, CDR1 is SGHAT, CDR2 FQNNGV. The CDR3 coding sequence is TGTGCCAGCAGCTTACAGACAGGAGCGAACACCGGGGAGCTGTTTTTT. Its translation: CASSLQTGANTGELFF.

The chain couples TRBV27 to TRBJ2-7; 10 bases match TRBD1. Trimming removed 4 bases from V and 4 bases from J; junction bases left unmatched: 4. Germline CDR1 and CDR2: MNHEY and SMNVEV (reference sequence). This CDR3 is built from 14 residues. Here the CDR3 reads CASSWRQGAYEQYF. In nucleotides, the CDR3 is TGTGCCAGCAGTTGGCGACAGGGGGCATACGAGCAGTACTTC.

The chain uses TRBV29-1 and TRBJ2-3; D gene unclear. The length of the CDR3 is 13 residues. CDR1 and CDR2 (germline): SQVTM, ANQGSEA. V was cut by 4 bases and J by 5 bases, with 13 bases left in between. This chain's CDR3 is CSVARQNLDTQYF. The DNA of the CDR3 is TGCAGCGTTGCTAGGCAGAACTTAGATACGCAGTATTTT.

J is TRBJ1-5 and V is TRBV18, with TRBD1 as a possible D gene (6 bases). There are 14 residues in the CDR3. Trimming cost V 6 bases and J 6 bases, with 15 bases left between them. The germline V gene encodes CDR1 KGHSH and CDR2 LQKENI. CDR3 nucleotide sequence: TGTGCCAGCTCGCCGGACATAGGGGGTCAGCCCCAGCATTTT. Its translation is CASSPDIGGQPQHF. The full variable domain, its missing parts supplied by reference TRBV18 and TRBJ1-5, is NAGVMQNPRHLVRRRGQEARLRCSPMKGHSHVYWYRQLPEEGLKFMVYLQKENIIDESGMPKERFSAEFPKEGPSILRIQQVVRGDSAAYFCASSPDIGGQPQHFGDGTRLSIL.

The J gene is TRBJ2-5, the V gene TRBV5-4; TRBD1 matches at 8 bases. The germline V gene has CDR1 SGHNT and CDR2 YYREEE (reference sequence). The CDR3 has 14 amino acids. The J segment lost 2 bases and the V segment lost 4 bases, leaving 4 bases of the junction unmatched. CDR3 in amino acids: CASSTDRVQETQYF. Written as DNA, the CDR3 is TGTGCCAGCAGCACGGACAGGGTTCAAGAGACCCAGTACTTC.

This rearrangement joins TRBV28 to TRBJ2-2; 9 bases align to TRBD1. The CDR3 runs to 16 residues. With V trimmed by 2 bases and J by 3 bases, 4 bases remained unmatched. The germline gives CDR1 MDHEN, CDR2 SYDVKM. CDR3 sequence reads: CASSLTGQGYTGELFF. The CDR3, as DNA: TGTGCCAGCAGTTTAACGGGACAGGGCTACACCGGGGAGCTGTTTTTT.

This clone was seen once. The gene calls are TRBV27 and TRBJ1-4; 9 bases map to TRBD1. CDR1 MNHEY and CDR2 SMNVEV come from the germline V gene (reference sequence). The J segment lost 8 bases and the V segment lost 7 bases, leaving 8 bases of the junction unmatched. The CDR3 totals 14 residues. The CDR3 region is CASTTGGPGEKLFF. The CDR3 region has the DNA TGTGCCAGCACTACAGGGGGCCCGGGCGAAAAACTGTTTTTT.

The rearrangement uses TRBV7-2 and TRBJ2-7; the D is unclear. V was shortened by 3 bases and J by 3 bases, with 6 bases between the two germline ends. Germline assignment: CDR1 SGHTA and CDR2 FQGNSA. The CDR3 totals 12 residues. CDR3 sequence (DNA): TGTGCCAGCAGCTTTGCTAACTACGAGCAGTACTTC. Translating gives CASSFANYEQYF.

This clone was counted between two and nine times. The rearrangement links TRBV6-6 to TRBJ2-7; TRBD2 matches 8 bases. Losses at the gene ends were 6 bases for V and 0 bases for J; bases not matched to a gene: 10. Germline V gene sequence: CDR1 MNHNY, CDR2 SVGAGI (reference sequence). The CDR3 consists of 16 residues. The chain's CDR3 is CASRRGLVGASYEQYF. CDR3 nucleotide sequence: TGTGCCAGCAGGAGGGGACTAGTTGGGGCCTCCTACGAGCAGTACTTC.

The chain links TRBV15 to TRBJ2-2; TRBD2 agrees at 14 bases. CDR1 is LNHNV, CDR2 YYDKDF, per germline (reference sequence). V shed 4 bases, J shed 7 bases, and the junction held 14 bases outside the gene matches. The length of the CDR3 is 19 residues. CDR3 nucleotides: TGTGCCACCAGCAAAGGCGGGACTAGCGGGAGATATTTCGGCGGGGAGCTGTTTTTT. The encoded protein is CATSKGGTSGRYFGGELFF.